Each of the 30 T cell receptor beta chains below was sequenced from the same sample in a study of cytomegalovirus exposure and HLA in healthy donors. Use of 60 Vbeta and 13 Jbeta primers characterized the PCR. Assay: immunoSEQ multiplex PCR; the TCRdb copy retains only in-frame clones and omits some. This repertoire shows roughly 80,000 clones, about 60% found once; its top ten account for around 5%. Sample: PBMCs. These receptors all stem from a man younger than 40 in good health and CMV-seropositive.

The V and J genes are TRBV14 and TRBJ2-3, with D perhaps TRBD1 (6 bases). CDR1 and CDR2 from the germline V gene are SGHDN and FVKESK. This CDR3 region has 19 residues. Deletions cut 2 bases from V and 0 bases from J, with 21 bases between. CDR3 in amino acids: CASSQLGRPDRYSTDTQYF. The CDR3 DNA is TGTGCCAGCAGCCAACTGGGAAGGCCAGACAGGTACAGCACAGATACGCAGTATTTT.

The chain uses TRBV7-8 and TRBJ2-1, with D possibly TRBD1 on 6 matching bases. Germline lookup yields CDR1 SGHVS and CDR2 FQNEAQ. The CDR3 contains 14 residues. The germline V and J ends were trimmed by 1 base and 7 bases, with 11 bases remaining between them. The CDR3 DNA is TGTGCCAGCAGCTTAGGGACAGCCTCAAATGAGCAGTTCTTC. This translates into CASSLGTASNEQFF. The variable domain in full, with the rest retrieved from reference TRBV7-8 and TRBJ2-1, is GAGVSQSPRYKVAKRGQDVALRCDPISGHVSLFWYQQALGQGPEFLTYFQNEAQLDKSGLPSDRFFAERPEGSVSTLKIQRTQQEDSAVYLCASSLGTASNEQFFGPGTRLTVL.

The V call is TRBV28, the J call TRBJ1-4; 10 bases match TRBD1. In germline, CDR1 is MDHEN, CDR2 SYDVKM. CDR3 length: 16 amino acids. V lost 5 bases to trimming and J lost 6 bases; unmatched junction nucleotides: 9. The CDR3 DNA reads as TGTGCCAGCAGTCCACGTCGGACAGGGGGAGATGAAAAACTGTTTTTT. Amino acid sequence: CASSPRRTGGDEKLFF.

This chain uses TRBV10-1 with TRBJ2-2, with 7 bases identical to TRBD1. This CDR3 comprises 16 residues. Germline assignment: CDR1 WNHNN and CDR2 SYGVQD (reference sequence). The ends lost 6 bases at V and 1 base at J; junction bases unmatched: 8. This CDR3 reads CASSGTGTVNTGELFF. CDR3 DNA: TGCGCCAGCAGCGGTACAGGGACAGTGAACACCGGGGAGCTGTTTTTT.

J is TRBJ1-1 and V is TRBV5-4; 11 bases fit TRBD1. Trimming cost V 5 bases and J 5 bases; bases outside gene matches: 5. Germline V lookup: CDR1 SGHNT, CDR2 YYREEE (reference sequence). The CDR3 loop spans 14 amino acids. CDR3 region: CASRGDRGGTEAFF. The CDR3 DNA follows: TGTGCCAGCAGGGGGGACAGGGGGGGGACTGAAGCTTTCTTT.

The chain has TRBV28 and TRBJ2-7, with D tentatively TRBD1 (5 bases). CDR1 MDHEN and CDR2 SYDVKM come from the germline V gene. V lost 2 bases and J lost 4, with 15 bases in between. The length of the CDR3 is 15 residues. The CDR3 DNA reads TGTGCCAGCAGTTTAAAACCAACAGGAAGATACGAGCAGTACTTC. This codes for CASSLKPTGRYEQYF.

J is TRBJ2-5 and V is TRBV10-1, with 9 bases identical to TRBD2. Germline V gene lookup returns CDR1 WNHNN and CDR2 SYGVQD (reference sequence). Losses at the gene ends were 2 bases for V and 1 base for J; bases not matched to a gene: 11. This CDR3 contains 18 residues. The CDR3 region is CASSEKVAGVPRQETQYF. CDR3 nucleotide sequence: TGCGCCAGCAGTGAGAAGGTAGCGGGGGTACCGCGCCAAGAGACCCAGTACTTC.

As DNA, the CDR3 is TGTGCCAGCCGGACTAGCGGGGGGGCCTACGAGCAGTACTTC. This sequence encodes CASRTSGGAYEQYF. V is TRBV28 and J is TRBJ2-7; TRBD2 aligns across 15 bases. The CDR3 contains 14 residues. The germline V gene encodes CDR1 MDHEN and CDR2 SYDVKM. The V and J ends lost 8 bases and 2 bases, in that order; junction bases with no gene match: 1.

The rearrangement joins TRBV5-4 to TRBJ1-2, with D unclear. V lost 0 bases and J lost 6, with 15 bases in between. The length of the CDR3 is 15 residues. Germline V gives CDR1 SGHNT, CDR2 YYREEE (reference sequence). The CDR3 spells CASSLGKTRMDGYTF. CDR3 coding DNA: TGTGCCAGCAGCTTGGGGAAGACAAGAATGGATGGCTACACCTTC.

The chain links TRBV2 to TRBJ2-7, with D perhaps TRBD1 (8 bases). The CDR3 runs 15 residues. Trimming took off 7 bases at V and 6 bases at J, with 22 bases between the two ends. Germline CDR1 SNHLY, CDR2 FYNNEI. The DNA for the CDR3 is TGTGCCAGCACGTCAGTTCGGACAGGGAGGGGCGAGCAGTACTTC. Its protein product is CASTSVRTGRGEQYF.

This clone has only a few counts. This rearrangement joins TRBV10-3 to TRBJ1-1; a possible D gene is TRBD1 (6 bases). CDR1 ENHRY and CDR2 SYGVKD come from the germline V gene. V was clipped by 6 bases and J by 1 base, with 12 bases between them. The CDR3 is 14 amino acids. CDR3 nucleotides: TGTGCCATCAGCCCTCAGGGGAGGAACACTGAAGCTTTCTTT. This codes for CAISPQGRNTEAFF.

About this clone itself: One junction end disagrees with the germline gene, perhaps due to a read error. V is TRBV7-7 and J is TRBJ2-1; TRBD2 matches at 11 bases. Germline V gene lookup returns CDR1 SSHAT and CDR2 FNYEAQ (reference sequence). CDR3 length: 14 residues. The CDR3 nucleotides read TGTGCTAGCAGCATAGCGGGAGGGGGGAATGAGCAGTTCTTC. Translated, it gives CASSIAGGGNEQFF.

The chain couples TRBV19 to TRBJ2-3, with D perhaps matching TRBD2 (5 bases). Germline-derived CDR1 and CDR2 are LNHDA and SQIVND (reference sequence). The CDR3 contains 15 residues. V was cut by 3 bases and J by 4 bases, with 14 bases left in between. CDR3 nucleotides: TGTGCCAGTAGTATGGGAGCAAGAACGCCAGATACGCAGTATTTT. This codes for CASSMGARTPDTQYF.

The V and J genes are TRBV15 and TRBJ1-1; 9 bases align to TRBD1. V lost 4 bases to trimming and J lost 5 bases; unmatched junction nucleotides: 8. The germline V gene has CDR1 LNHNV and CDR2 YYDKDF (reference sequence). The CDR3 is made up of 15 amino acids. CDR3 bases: TGTGCCACCAGCAAGACCCGGGACAGGGCTACTGAAGCTTTCTTT. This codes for CATSKTRDRATEAFF. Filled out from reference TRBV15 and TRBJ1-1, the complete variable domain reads DAMVIQNPRYQVTQFGKPVTLSCSQTLNHNVMYWYQQKSSQAPKLLFHYYDKDFNNEADTPDNFQSRRPNTSFCFLDIRSPGLGDTAMYLCATSKTRDRATEAFFGQGTRLTVV.

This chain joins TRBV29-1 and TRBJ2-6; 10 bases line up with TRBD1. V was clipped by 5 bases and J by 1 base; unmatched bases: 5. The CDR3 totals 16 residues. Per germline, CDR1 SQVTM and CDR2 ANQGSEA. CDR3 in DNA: TGCAGCGTTACCGGGACAGGGGATTCTGGGGCCAACGTCCTGACTTTC. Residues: CSVTGTGDSGANVLTF.

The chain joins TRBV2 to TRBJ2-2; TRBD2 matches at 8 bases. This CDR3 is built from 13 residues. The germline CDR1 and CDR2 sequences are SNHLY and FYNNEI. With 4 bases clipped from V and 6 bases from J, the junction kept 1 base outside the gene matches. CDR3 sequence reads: CASSAGGPGELFF. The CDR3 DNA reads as TGTGCCAGCAGTGCGGGGGGGCCCGGGGAGCTGTTTTTT.

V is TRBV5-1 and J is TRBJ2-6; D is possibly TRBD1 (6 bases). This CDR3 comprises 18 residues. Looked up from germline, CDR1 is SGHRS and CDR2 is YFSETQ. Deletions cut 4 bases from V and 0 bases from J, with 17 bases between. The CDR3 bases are TGCGCCAGCAGCACCGGGACAACCCCGAGCTCTGGGGCCAACGTCCTGACTTTC. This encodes CASSTGTTPSSGANVLTF.

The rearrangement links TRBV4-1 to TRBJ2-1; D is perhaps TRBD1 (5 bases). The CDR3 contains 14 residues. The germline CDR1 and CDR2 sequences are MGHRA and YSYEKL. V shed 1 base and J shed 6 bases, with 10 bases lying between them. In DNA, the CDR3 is TGCGCCAGCAGCCAAGTAGTAAGGGGCAATGAGCAGTTCTTC. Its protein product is CASSQVVRGNEQFF.

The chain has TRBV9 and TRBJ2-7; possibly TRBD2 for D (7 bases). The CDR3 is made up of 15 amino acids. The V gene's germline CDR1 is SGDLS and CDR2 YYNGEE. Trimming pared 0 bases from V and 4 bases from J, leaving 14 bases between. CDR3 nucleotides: TGTGCCAGCAGCGTAGCTGTAGGGGGGGTGTACGAGCAGTACTTC. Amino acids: CASSVAVGGVYEQYF.

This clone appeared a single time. The CDR3 loop is CASSDGGTHYNEQFF. The CDR3 DNA reads TGTGCCAGCAGTGATGGCGGTACACACTACAATGAGCAGTTCTTC. This chain uses TRBV6-1 with TRBJ2-1; D remains unclear. V dropped 3 bases and J dropped 3 bases, with 12 bases sitting between them. CDR3 length: 15 amino acids. CDR1 is MNHNS and CDR2 is SASEGT in the germline V gene.

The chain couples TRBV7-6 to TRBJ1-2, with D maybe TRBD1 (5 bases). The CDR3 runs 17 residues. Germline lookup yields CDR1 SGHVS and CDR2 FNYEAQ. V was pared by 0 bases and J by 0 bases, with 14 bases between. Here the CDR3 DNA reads TGTGCCAGCAGCTTAGCGCCGGGGCGGGAAGCTAACTATGGCTACACCTTC. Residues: CASSLAPGREANYGYTF.

CDR3 bases: TGTGCCAGCAGCGGAACAGGGACCGGGGAGCTGTTTTTT. Translated: CASSGTGTGELFF. The J gene is TRBJ2-2, the V gene TRBV9, with D possibly matching TRBD1 (6 bases). The ends were cut back, 3 bases at V and 5 bases at J, with 8 bases in the middle. CDR3 length equals 13 residues. Germline CDR1 reads SGDLS; CDR2 reads YYNGEE.

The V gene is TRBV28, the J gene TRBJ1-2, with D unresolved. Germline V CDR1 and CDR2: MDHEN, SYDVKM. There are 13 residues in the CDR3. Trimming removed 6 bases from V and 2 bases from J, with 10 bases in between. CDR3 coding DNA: TGTGCCAGCAGCCGGAGGGAGAACTATGGCTACACCTTC. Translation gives CASSRRENYGYTF.

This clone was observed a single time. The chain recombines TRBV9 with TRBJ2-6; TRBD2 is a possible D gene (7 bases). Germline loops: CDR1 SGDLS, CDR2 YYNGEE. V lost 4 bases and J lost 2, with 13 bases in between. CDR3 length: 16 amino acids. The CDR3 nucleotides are TGTGCCAGCAGCCCCGGAGGGGGGGCTGGGGCCAACGTCCTGACTTTC. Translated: CASSPGGGAGANVLTF.

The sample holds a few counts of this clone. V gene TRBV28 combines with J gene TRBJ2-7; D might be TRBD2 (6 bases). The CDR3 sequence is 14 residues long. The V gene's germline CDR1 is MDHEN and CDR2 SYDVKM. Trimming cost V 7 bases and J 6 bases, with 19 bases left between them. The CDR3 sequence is CASIMTIAAGEQYF. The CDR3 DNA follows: TGTGCCAGCATTATGACGATAGCGGCCGGCGAGCAGTACTTC.

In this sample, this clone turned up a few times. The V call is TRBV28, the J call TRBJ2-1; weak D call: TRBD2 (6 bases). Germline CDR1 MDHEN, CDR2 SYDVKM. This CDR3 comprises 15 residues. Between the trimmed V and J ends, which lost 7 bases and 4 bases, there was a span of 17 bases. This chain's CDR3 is CASIPLTGAYNEQFF. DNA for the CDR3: TGTGCCAGCATACCTCTAACGGGAGCTTACAATGAGCAGTTCTTC.

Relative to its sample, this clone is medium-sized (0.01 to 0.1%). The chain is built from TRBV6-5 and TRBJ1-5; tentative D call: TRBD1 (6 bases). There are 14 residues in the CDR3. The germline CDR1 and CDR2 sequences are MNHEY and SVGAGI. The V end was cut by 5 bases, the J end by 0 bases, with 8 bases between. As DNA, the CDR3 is TGTGCCAGCAGTACAGGGAGTAGCAATCAGCCCCAGCATTTT. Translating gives CASSTGSSNQPQHF.

DNA for the CDR3: TGTGCCAGCAGCCAAGAACAGGGGGCGTACAATCAGCCCCAGCATTTT. Its protein is CASSQEQGAYNQPQHF. V usage is TRBV4-2 and J usage is TRBJ1-5; TRBD1 matches at 9 bases. V was clipped by 0 bases and J by 3 bases; unmatched bases: 3. The CDR3 has 16 amino acids. CDR1 and CDR2 (germline): LGHNA, YNFKEQ.

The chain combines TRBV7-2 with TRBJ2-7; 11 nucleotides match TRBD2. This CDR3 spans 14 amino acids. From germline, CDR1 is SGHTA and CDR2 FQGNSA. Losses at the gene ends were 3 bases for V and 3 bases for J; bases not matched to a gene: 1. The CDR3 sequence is CASSFSGRVYEQYF. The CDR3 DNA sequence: TGTGCCAGCAGCTTTAGCGGGAGGGTCTACGAGCAGTACTTC.

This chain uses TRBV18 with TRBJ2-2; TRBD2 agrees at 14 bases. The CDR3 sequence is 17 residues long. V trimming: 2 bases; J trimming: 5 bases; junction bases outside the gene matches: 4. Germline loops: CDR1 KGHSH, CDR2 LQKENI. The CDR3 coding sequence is TGTGCCAGCTCACCAGGGACTAGCGGGAGAAGGACCGGGGAGCTGTTTTTT. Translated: CASSPGTSGRRTGELFF.